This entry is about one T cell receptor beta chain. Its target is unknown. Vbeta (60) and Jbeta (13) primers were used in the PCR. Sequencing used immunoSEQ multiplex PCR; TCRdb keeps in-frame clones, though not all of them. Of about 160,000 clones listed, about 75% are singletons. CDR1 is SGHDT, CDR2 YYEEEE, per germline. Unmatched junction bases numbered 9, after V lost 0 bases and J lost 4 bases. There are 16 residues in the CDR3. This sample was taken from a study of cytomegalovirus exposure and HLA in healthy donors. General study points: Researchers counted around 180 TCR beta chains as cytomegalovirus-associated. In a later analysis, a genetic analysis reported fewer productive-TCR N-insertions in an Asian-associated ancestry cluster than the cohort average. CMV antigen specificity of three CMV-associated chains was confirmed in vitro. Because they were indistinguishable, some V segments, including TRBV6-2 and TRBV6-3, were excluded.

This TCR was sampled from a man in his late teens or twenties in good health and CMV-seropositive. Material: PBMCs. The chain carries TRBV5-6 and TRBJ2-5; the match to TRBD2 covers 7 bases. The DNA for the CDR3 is TGTGCCAGCAGCTTGGCCGGCGGGAGCTCGATAGAGACCCAGTACTTC. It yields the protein CASSLAGGSSIETQYF.